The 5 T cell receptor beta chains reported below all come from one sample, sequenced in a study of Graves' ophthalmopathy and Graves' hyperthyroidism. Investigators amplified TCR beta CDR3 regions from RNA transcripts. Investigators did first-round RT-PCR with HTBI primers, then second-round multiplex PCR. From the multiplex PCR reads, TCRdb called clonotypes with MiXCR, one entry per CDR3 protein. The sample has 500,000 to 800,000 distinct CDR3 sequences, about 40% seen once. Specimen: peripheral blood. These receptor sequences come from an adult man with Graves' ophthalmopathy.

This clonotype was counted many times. The CDR3 here is CASSKDRGANTEAFF. The DNA of the CDR3 is TGCGCCAGCAGCAAAGACAGGGGAGCGAACACTGAAGCTTTCTTT. This chain joins TRBV5-1 and TRBJ1-1; 8 bases agree with TRBD1. CDR1 is SGHRS, CDR2 YFSETQ, per germline. J gave up 1 base and V 4 bases, and 6 bases lay outside the gene matches. The CDR3 is 15 residues long. Drawing the rest from reference TRBV5-1 and TRBJ1-1, the complete variable domain is KAGVTQTPRYLIKTRGQQVTLSCSPISGHRSVSWYQQTPGQGLQFLFEYFSETQRNKGNFPGRFSGRQFSNSRSEMNVSTLELGDSALYLCASSKDRGANTEAFFGQGTRLTVV.

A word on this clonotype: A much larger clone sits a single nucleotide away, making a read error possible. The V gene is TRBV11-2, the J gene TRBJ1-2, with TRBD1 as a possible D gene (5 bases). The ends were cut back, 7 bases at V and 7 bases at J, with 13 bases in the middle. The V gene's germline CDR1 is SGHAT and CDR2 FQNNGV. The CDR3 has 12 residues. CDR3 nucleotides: TGTGCCAGCAACCCGGGGGATGTTGGCTACACCTTC. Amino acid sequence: CASNPGDVGYTF.

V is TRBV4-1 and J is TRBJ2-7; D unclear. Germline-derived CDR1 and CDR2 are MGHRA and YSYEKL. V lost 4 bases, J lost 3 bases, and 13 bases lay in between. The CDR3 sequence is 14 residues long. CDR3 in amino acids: CASSLVDQSYEQYF. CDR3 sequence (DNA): TGCGCCAGCAGCCTCGTAGATCAGAGCTACGAGCAGTACTTC.

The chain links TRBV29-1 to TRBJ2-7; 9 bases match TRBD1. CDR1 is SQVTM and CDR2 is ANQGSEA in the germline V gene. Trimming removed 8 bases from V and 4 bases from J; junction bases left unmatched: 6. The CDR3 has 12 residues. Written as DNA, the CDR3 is TGCAGCCCCGGGACAGGGACGTACGAGCAGTACTTC. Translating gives CSPGTGTYEQYF.

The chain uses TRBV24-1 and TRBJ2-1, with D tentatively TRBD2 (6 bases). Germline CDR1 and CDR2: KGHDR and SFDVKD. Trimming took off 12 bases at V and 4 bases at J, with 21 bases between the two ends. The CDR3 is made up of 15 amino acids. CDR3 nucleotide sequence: TGTGCCTCGTCGAACGGGCTAGCGTCGTACAATGAGCAGTTCTTC. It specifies CASSNGLASYNEQFF.